The next 26 T cell receptor beta chains were all read from a single sample in a study of Graves' ophthalmopathy and Graves' hyperthyroidism. Using RNA transcripts, the TCR beta CDR3 regions were amplified. First-round RT-PCR relied on HTBI primers, and a second-round multiplex PCR came next. TCRdb redid the calling of the multiplex PCR reads with MiXCR, one entry per CDR3 protein. The repertoire has approximately 540,000 distinct CDR3 sequences, 35% to 45% of them found once; the top ten carry about 4.2%. Material for sequencing was peripheral blood or thyroid tissue (not recorded which). All receptors come from an adult man with Graves' hyperthyroidism.

This clonotype came up many times. V gene TRBV6-5 combines with J gene TRBJ2-5; D is uncertain. The CDR3 consists of 13 residues. The germline V gene encodes CDR1 MNHEY and CDR2 SVGAGI. V lost 0 bases and J lost 5, with 7 bases in between. The chain's CDR3 is CASSYSPWETQYF. The CDR3 DNA follows: TGTGCCAGCAGTTACTCCCCCTGGGAGACCCAGTACTTC.

This clonotype was seen ten or more times. The chain couples TRBV6-1 to TRBJ2-7; D is possibly TRBD1 (5 bases). Trimming left V 7 bases short and J 0 bases short, with 10 bases between. The CDR3 has 13 residues. Germline V CDR1 and CDR2: MNHNS, SASEGT. The CDR3 region is CASMAQASYEQYF. The CDR3 bases are TGTGCCAGCATGGCACAGGCCTCCTACGAGCAGTACTTC.

This clonotype was observed a few times. The chain uses TRBV6-5 and TRBJ1-1; a weak D match, TRBD1 (5 bases). The CDR3 totals 12 residues. Trimming stripped 5 bases from V and 9 bases from J, with 13 bases between. In germline, CDR1 is MNHEY, CDR2 SVGAGI. CDR3 in amino acids: CASSLPPGKAFF. The CDR3 DNA reads TGTGCCAGCAGTCTCCCGCCAGGGAAAGCTTTCTTT.

In this sample, this clonotype turned up many times. V gene TRBV7-9 combines with J gene TRBJ2-5; D not resolved. CDR1 SEHNR and CDR2 FQNEAQ come from the germline V gene (reference sequence). The CDR3 is 14 residues long. Trimming took 2 bases from V and 5 from J, leaving 12 bases between them. Here the CDR3 reads CASSLQSLGETQYF. Here the CDR3 DNA reads TGTGCCAGCAGCTTACAATCGCTGGGTGAGACCCAGTACTTC.

V usage is TRBV2 and J usage is TRBJ2-3, with 10 bases that match TRBD2. Germline CDR1 is SNHLY and CDR2 is FYNNEI. V gave up 7 bases and J gave up 2 bases; unmatched junction bases: 3. The CDR3 contains 14 residues. The CDR3 region has the DNA TGTGCCAGCAATCTAGCGGGGGCCACAGATACGCAGTATTTT. It specifies CASNLAGATDTQYF.

The chain carries TRBV25-1 and TRBJ1-2, with unresolved D. Looked up from germline, CDR1 is MGHDK and CDR2 is SYGVNS. The CDR3 is 13 residues long. Trimming removed 8 bases at V and 7 bases at J, with 17 bases between. CDR3 amino acids: CASGLVGPGGYTF. In nucleotides, the CDR3 is TGTGCCAGCGGTCTAGTTGGCCCAGGTGGCTACACCTTC.

The chain joins TRBV19 to TRBJ2-2, with a possible D match to TRBD1 (6 bases). V was trimmed by 4 bases and J by 5 bases, leaving 17 bases between them. The germline V gene has CDR1 LNHDA and CDR2 SQIVND (reference sequence). This CDR3 has 16 residues. CDR3 nucleotide sequence: TGTGCCAGTAGTACTCGACAGGCAAAAGGGACCGGGGAGCTGTTTTTT. Translated, it gives CASSTRQAKGTGELFF.

This chain uses TRBV29-1 with TRBJ1-2; TRBD1 aligns across 7 bases. The CDR3 is 12 residues long. Per the germline V gene, CDR1 is SQVTM and CDR2 is ANQGSEA. With 7 bases clipped from V and 7 bases from J, the junction kept 9 bases outside the gene matches. The CDR3 DNA sequence: TGCAGCGCGATCGGGACAGCCCTTGGCTACACCTTC. Translation: CSAIGTALGYTF. Drawing the rest from reference TRBV29-1 and TRBJ1-2, the complete variable domain is SAVISQKPSRDICQRGTSLTIQCQVDSQVTMMFWYRQQPGQSLTLIATANQGSEATYESGFVIDKFPISRPNLTFSTLTVSNMSPEDSSIYLCSAIGTALGYTFGSGTRLTVV.

This chain connects TRBV29-1 to TRBJ2-3, with D possibly being TRBD2 (6 bases). Deletions cut 6 bases from V and 0 bases from J, with 10 bases between. Germline V gives CDR1 SQVTM, CDR2 ANQGSEA. This CDR3 comprises 13 residues. Written as DNA, the CDR3 is TGCAGCGTCACTAGCTCGAGCACAGATACGCAGTATTTT. Its translation: CSVTSSSTDTQYF.

The J gene is TRBJ1-3, the V gene TRBV28; D gene unclear. Germline V gene sequence: CDR1 MDHEN, CDR2 SYDVKM. CDR3 size: 14 residues. V shed 1 base and J shed 0 bases, with 4 bases lying between them. The CDR3 region has the DNA TGTGCCAGCAGTTTATACGCCTCTGGAAACACCATATATTTT. This translates into CASSLYASGNTIYF.

This clonotype was seen at least ten times. This chain connects TRBV5-5 to TRBJ1-1; D gene unclear. V was trimmed by 4 bases and J by 0 bases, leaving 22 bases between them. The CDR3 extends over 18 amino acids. Germline lookup yields CDR1 SGHKS and CDR2 YYEKEE (reference sequence). CDR3 sequence: CASSQTDTNNFMNTEAFF. CDR3 nucleotides: TGTGCCAGCAGCCAAACCGACACCAATAACTTCATGAACACTGAAGCTTTCTTT.

The chain is built from TRBV25-1 and TRBJ1-1; possibly TRBD1 for D (6 bases). Per the germline V gene, CDR1 is MGHDK and CDR2 is SYGVNS. The V end was cut by 3 bases, the J end by 5 bases, with 10 bases between. The CDR3 has 13 amino acids. The CDR3 DNA follows: TGTGCCAGCAGTGAGGGGGGCGTAACTGAAGCTTTCTTT. This sequence encodes CASSEGGVTEAFF.

The sample holds many counts of this clonotype. The CDR3 reads CAIRGGQAEKLFF. The DNA for the CDR3 is TGTGCCATCAGGGGGGGACAGGCTGAAAAACTGTTTTTT. The genes are TRBV10-3 and TRBJ1-4; TRBD1 matches at 8 bases. V lost 6 bases to trimming and J lost 7 bases; unmatched junction nucleotides: 4. The CDR3 has 13 amino acids. CDR1 and CDR2 (germline): ENHRY, SYGVKD.

The chain carries TRBV18 and TRBJ1-1; D ambiguous. With 4 bases removed from V and 1 base from J, the gap between germline ends came to 16 bases. The CDR3 spans 16 residues. Germline V gene data show CDR1 as KGHSH and CDR2 as LQKENI. CDR3 sequence: CASSLNGREANTEAFF. CDR3 DNA: TGTGCCAGCTCACTTAACGGTCGGGAGGCGAACACTGAAGCTTTCTTT.

This clonotype has only one observation. The chain is built from TRBV29-1 and TRBJ2-2; the D is unclear. Germline V gene data show CDR1 as SQVTM and CDR2 as ANQGSEA. CDR3 length: 10 amino acids. V was shortened by 6 bases and J by 7 bases, with 6 bases between the two germline ends. CDR3 sequence reads: CSVVDGELFF. CDR3 bases: TGCAGCGTAGTCGACGGGGAGCTGTTTTTT.

This clonotype came up once. One end of the junction varies from germline; a read error may be responsible. This chain connects TRBV6-5 to TRBJ1-2; no clear D gene. The CDR3 loop spans 11 amino acids. The germline V gene encodes CDR1 MNHEY and CDR2 SVGAGI. Here the CDR3 DNA reads TGTGCCATCAGTGAGAGTCAGGGCTACACCTTC. Protein: CAISESQGYTF.

This clonotype was seen many times. CDR3 DNA: TGTGCCAGCAGCCAAGATTTTGGGAGGAACACTGAAGCTTTCTTT. As protein: CASSQDFGRNTEAFF. This chain connects TRBV4-2 to TRBJ1-1; no reliable D call. Trimming shortened V by 0 bases and J by 1 base, and 9 bases separated the two germline ends. Germline V gives CDR1 LGHNA, CDR2 YNFKEQ. The CDR3 contains 15 residues.

This clonotype showed up many times. This rearrangement joins TRBV7-9 to TRBJ1-5; 9 bases fit TRBD1. The CDR3 sequence is 17 residues long. The V gene's germline CDR1 is SEHNR and CDR2 FQNEAQ (reference sequence). V dropped 2 bases and J dropped 7; count of bases not matched to a gene: 12. CDR3 nucleotides: TGTGCCAGCAGCTTATCCGGGACAGGGAAGGTTAGGCAGCCCCAGCATTTT. It codes for CASSLSGTGKVRQPQHF.

This chain uses TRBV12-3 or TRBV12-4 with TRBJ1-2, with TRBD1 as a possible D gene (5 bases). V lost 3 bases and J 9 bases, leaving 14 bases between the germline ends. This CDR3 region has 13 residues. The CDR3 sequence: CASSLAGSNSYTF. The CDR3 DNA is TGTGCCAGCAGTTTGGCAGGGTCTAATAGCTACACCTTC.

This clonotype has a count of ten or more. This chain connects TRBV5-1 to TRBJ2-2; D is uncertain. CDR1 SGHRS and CDR2 YFSETQ come from the germline V gene. Trimming stripped 4 bases from V and 0 bases from J, with 10 bases between. The CDR3 sequence is 15 residues long. The CDR3 reads CASSPDTSNTGELFF. CDR3 coding DNA: TGCGCCAGCAGCCCCGACACTTCGAACACCGGGGAGCTGTTTTTT.

The V call is TRBV29-1, the J call TRBJ2-5, with 8 positions matching TRBD1. This CDR3 comprises 15 residues. Germline V gene lookup returns CDR1 SQVTM and CDR2 ANQGSEA. V gave up 2 bases and J gave up 0 bases; unmatched junction bases: 5. CDR3 in amino acids: CSVEYRGRYQETQYF. DNA of the CDR3: TGCAGCGTTGAATACAGGGGGAGATACCAAGAGACCCAGTACTTC. Filled out from reference TRBV29-1 and TRBJ2-5, the complete variable domain reads SAVISQKPSRDICQRGTSLTIQCQVDSQVTMMFWYRQQPGQSLTLIATANQGSEATYESGFVIDKFPISRPNLTFSTLTVSNMSPEDSSIYLCSVEYRGRYQETQYFGPGTRLLVL.

At least ten counts were recorded for this clonotype. The chain uses TRBV12-3 or TRBV12-4 and TRBJ2-5; D remains unclear. Deletions cut 3 bases from V and 4 bases from J, with 9 bases between. The CDR3 totals 13 residues. The chain's CDR3 is CASSFGWGETQYF. The CDR3, as DNA: TGTGCCAGCAGTTTTGGTTGGGGAGAGACCCAGTACTTC.

The CDR3 region is CASSQPEGANQPQHF. The CDR3 DNA follows: TGCGCCAGCAGCCAACCGGAAGGGGCCAATCAGCCCCAGCATTTT. The rearrangement links TRBV4-1 to TRBJ1-5, with D possibly TRBD1 on 5 matching bases. This CDR3 is 15 amino acids long. Looked up from germline, CDR1 is MGHRA and CDR2 is YSYEKL. V was shortened by 2 bases and J by 3 bases, with 11 bases between the two germline ends.

The V gene is TRBV7-9, the J gene TRBJ2-7, with TRBD1 identical over 8 bases. The J call may be faulty, since TRBJ2-1 better matches the DNA end. Germline CDR1 reads SEHNR; CDR2 reads FQNEAQ (reference sequence). The CDR3 has 14 residues. CDR3 sequence: CASSPDRGDNEQFF. In DNA form, the CDR3 reads TGTGCCAGCAGCCCAGACAGGGGCGACAATGAGCAGTTCTTC.

This clonotype was counted ten times or more. This sequence joins TRBV20-1 and TRBJ2-2; 10 nucleotides match TRBD2. The CDR3 spans 15 residues. With 3 bases clipped from V and 5 bases from J, the junction kept 6 bases outside the gene matches. Germline V gives CDR1 DFQATT, CDR2 SNEGSKA (reference sequence). The CDR3: CSASPAGGRTGELFF. CDR3 nucleotides: TGCAGTGCTAGCCCAGCGGGGGGGCGGACCGGGGAGCTGTTTTTT.

The rearrangement links TRBV3-1 to TRBJ1-1; a possible D gene is TRBD1 (5 bases). This CDR3 contains 13 residues. CDR1 is LGHDT, CDR2 YNNKEL, per germline (reference sequence). Trimming removed 1 base from V and 10 bases from J, with 13 bases in between. This chain's CDR3 is CASSQAFQGLAFF. The CDR3 coding sequence is TGTGCCAGCAGCCAAGCGTTTCAGGGCTTAGCTTTCTTT.